This T cell receptor beta chain was captured by sequencing in a study of T cell repertoires in cytomegalovirus infection. At the level of the study: Public signatures in TCR beta pointed to CMV infection and matching HLA type.

One entry per CDR3 protein results from TCRdb running MiXCR on the reads. This sample yields some 300,000 distinct CDR3 sequences, of which 15% to 20% are seen a single time; about 12% belongs to the top ten. The V and J ends lost 6 bases and 6 bases, in that order; junction bases with no gene match: 10. Per the germline V gene, CDR1 is SEHNR and CDR2 is FQNEAQ (reference sequence). The CDR3 runs 15 residues. Study observations and caveats: Public TCR beta family frequency separated CMV-and-HLA carriers, including in an independent cohort.

Concerning this clonotype: Antigen specificity is unknown.

The specimen sequenced was PBMCs. The clonotype originates from a human donor in good health (CMV status not recorded). Some clones in this sample may be carry-over from other donors' samples. V and J are TRBV7-9 and TRBJ2-3; 9 nucleotides agree with TRBD2. CDR3 in amino acids: CASSSRGLALDTQYF. The CDR3 nucleotides are TGTGCCAGCAGTTCCCGGGGACTAGCCTTGGATACGCAGTATTTT.